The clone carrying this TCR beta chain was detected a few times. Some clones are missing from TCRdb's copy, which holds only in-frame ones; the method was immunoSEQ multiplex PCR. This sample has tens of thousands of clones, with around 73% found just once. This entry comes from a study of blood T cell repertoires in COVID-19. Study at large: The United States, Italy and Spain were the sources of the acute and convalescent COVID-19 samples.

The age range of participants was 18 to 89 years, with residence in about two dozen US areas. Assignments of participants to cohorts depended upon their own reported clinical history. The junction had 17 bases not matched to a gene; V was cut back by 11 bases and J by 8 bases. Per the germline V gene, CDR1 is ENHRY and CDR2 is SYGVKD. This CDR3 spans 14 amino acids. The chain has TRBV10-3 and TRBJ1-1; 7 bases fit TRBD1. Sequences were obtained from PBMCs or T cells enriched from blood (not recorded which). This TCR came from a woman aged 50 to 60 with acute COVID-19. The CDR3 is CASGKGAIGSEAFF. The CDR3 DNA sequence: TGTGCCTCAGGGAAGGGGGCCATAGGTTCCGAAGCTTTCTTT.